The 4 T cell receptor beta chains listed next were all sequenced from one sample in a study of T cell responses to AZD1222 COVID-19 vaccine. Sequencing used immunoSEQ multiplex PCR; TCRdb keeps in-frame clones, though not all of them. The repertoire holds 250,000 to 300,000 clones, with approximately 94% as singletons. This specimen consisted of peripheral blood, obtained 28 days after the second AZD1222 dose. Receptor source: an adult who received the AZD1222 COVID-19 vaccine.

This chain connects TRBV4-1 to TRBJ1-1; TRBD1 matches at 7 bases. Germline V gives CDR1 MGHRA, CDR2 YSYEKL. V was pared by 0 bases and J by 6 bases, with 19 bases of the junction left unmatched. This CDR3 spans 19 amino acids. This CDR3 is CASSQDLFGLGQRGSEAFF. The DNA of the CDR3 is TGCGCCAGCAGCCAAGATCTATTCGGTTTGGGACAGCGTGGTTCTGAAGCTTTCTTT.

The CDR3 loop is CASAYRDRGDEQYF. The CDR3 bases are TGCGCCAGCGCCTACCGGGACAGGGGAGACGAGCAGTACTTC. V is TRBV5-1 and J is TRBJ2-7, with 10 bases aligning to TRBD1. V shed 7 bases and J 5 bases; nucleotides not matched to a gene: 9. CDR3 length: 14 residues. The V gene's germline CDR1 is SGHRS and CDR2 YFSETQ.

The chain recombines TRBV5-1 with TRBJ1-1; tentatively, D is TRBD1 (5 bases). Per germline, CDR1 SGHRS and CDR2 YFSETQ. V lost 0 bases and J lost 5, with 14 bases in between. CDR3 length: 15 residues. The CDR3 DNA sequence: TGCGCCAGCAGCTTGGTTTCTGTTGGGGGGACTGAAGCTTTCTTT. Its translation is CASSLVSVGGTEAFF.

Turning to this clone: The junction differs from germline at one of its ends, possibly a read error. This chain uses TRBV6-5 with TRBJ1-2; the D is unclear. Germline CDR1 reads MNHEY; CDR2 reads SVGAGI. The CDR3 runs 15 residues. The CDR3 is CASSHSPSKNYGYTF. The CDR3 DNA reads as TGTGCCAGCAGTCACTCGCCCAGCAAGAACTATGGCTACACCTTC.